The 27 T cell receptor beta chains below come from one sample, sequenced in a study of identical twins. MiXCR was run by TCRdb on the 5' RACE reads, yielding one entry per CDR3 protein. The table shows about 500,000 distinct CDR3 sequences, with roughly an eighth occurring only once. This same sample was also taken into another study, of yellow fever vaccine responses in identical twins.

The sequencing input was CD4+ T cells sorted from blood. The source is a woman younger than 35 in good health.

V usage is TRBV12-5 and J usage is TRBJ2-1; D is unresolved. The V and J ends lost 4 bases and 7 bases respectively, with 17 bases between them. CDR3 length equals 15 residues. Germline CDR1 and CDR2: LGHNT and FRNRAP. The DNA of the CDR3 is TGTGCTAGTGGTTCGCCCCGGCCCGGAGCGAATGAGCAGTTCTTC. This codes for CASGSPRPGANEQFF.

This chain joins TRBV7-8 and TRBJ2-7; possible D gene TRBD2, 5 bases. This CDR3 is 13 amino acids long. CDR1 is SGHVS, CDR2 FQNEAQ, per germline. V was cut by 3 bases and J by 5 bases, with 11 bases left in between. CDR3 in DNA: TGTGCCAGCAGCTTTCGGGGTACCCACGAGCAGTACTTC. Amino acid sequence: CASSFRGTHEQYF.

This clonotype was seen ten or more times. V usage is TRBV7-2 and J usage is TRBJ2-1; 7 bases line up with TRBD2. The CDR3 is 15 residues long. J gave up 0 bases and V 2 bases, and 1 base lay outside the gene matches. Germline V gene data show CDR1 as SGHTA and CDR2 as FQGNSA. For the CDR3, the DNA is TGTGCCAGCAGCTTAAGCGGGGTCTCCTACAATGAGCAGTTCTTC. This sequence encodes CASSLSGVSYNEQFF.

The chain employs TRBV4-3 and TRBJ1-3; D uncertain. Trimming pared 0 bases from V and 4 bases from J, leaving 10 bases between. This CDR3 comprises 15 residues. Per germline, CDR1 LGHNA and CDR2 YSLEER. CDR3 sequence (DNA): TGCGCCAGCAGCCAAGATGGCGGGCGGGGAAACACCATATATTTT. This translates into CASSQDGGRGNTIYF.

J is TRBJ2-7 and V is TRBV7-8, with D perhaps given as TRBD1 or TRBD2 (5 bases each). The CDR3 runs 15 residues. CDR1 and CDR2 (germline): SGHVS, FQNEAQ. V dropped 2 bases and J dropped 0 bases, with 11 bases sitting between them. CDR3 DNA sequence: TGTGCCAGCAGCTTAAACGCAGGGACCTCCTACGAGCAGTACTTC. Amino acids: CASSLNAGTSYEQYF.

This clonotype turned up a few times. The J gene is TRBJ2-7, the V gene TRBV7-2; TRBD1 agrees at 8 bases. Trimming removed 8 bases from V and 3 bases from J; junction bases left unmatched: 15. The CDR3 totals 16 residues. CDR1 and CDR2 from the germline V gene are SGHTA and FQGNSA. The DNA for the CDR3 is TGTGCCAGCCAACTCGAGGGCCAGGGGGCGATCTACGAGCAGTACTTC. It specifies CASQLEGQGAIYEQYF.

This chain joins TRBV4-2 and TRBJ1-5; no definite D call. With 0 bases removed from V and 4 bases from J, the gap between germline ends came to 10 bases. The CDR3 sequence is 15 residues long. Germline V CDR1 and CDR2: LGHNA, YNFKEQ. CDR3: CASSQDPWGNQPQHF. DNA for the CDR3: TGTGCCAGCAGCCAAGATCCGTGGGGTAATCAGCCCCAGCATTTT.

This clonotype was recorded a few times. The chain has TRBV5-1 and TRBJ2-3, with no clear D. Trimming took off 0 bases at V and 0 bases at J, with 11 bases between the two ends. The CDR3 runs 16 residues. Germline V gene sequence: CDR1 SGHRS, CDR2 YFSETQ. The CDR3 region is CASSLVLASSTDTQYF. As DNA, the CDR3 is TGCGCCAGCAGCTTGGTGTTAGCAAGTAGCACAGATACGCAGTATTTT.

This clonotype has just a few counts. This sequence joins TRBV3-1 and TRBJ1-3; 10 nucleotides align to TRBD1. CDR3 length: 16 amino acids. V shed 4 bases and J 4 bases; nucleotides not matched to a gene: 7. Germline lookup yields CDR1 LGHDT and CDR2 YNNKEL (reference sequence). The CDR3 DNA reads as TGTGCCAGCAGCCCGTCCGGGACAGGGGTCGGAAACACCATATATTTT. It encodes CASSPSGTGVGNTIYF.

This clonotype occurred a few times. This sequence joins TRBV13 and TRBJ2-2, with D possibly TRBD1 on 6 matching bases. Trimming removed 5 bases at V and 4 bases at J, with 17 bases between. Germline V CDR1 and CDR2: PRHDT, FYEKMQ (reference sequence). The CDR3 runs 16 residues. This CDR3 reads CASSSLQGVGTGELFF. The CDR3 region has the DNA TGTGCCAGCAGCAGCCTACAGGGTGTAGGCACCGGGGAGCTGTTTTTT.

This clonotype was counted only a few times. The chain couples TRBV6-2 or TRBV6-3 to TRBJ2-3, with 7 bases that match TRBD2. The CDR3 consists of 16 residues. Trimming took 0 bases from V and 1 from J; bases not matched to a gene: 4. Germline V gives CDR1 MNHEY, CDR2 SVGEGT. The CDR3 sequence: CASSYSSAGGTDTQYF. CDR3 nucleotide sequence: TGTGCCAGCAGTTACTCGTCGGCGGGGGGCACAGATACGCAGTATTTT.

With regard to this clonotype: At one of its ends the junction is not consistent with the germline gene, which may arise from a read error. The genes are TRBV6-1 and TRBJ2-1, with 7 bases that match TRBD1. CDR3 length: 15 residues. Germline-derived CDR1 and CDR2 are MNHNS and SASEGT. The CDR3 bases are TGTGCCAGCAGTGGCAAGGGACAGAACTACCATGAGCAGTTCTTC. Encoded protein: CASSGKGQNYHEQFF.

This clonotype has only a few counts. The rearrangement links TRBV4-1 to TRBJ2-1, with TRBD2 matching 7 bases. Germline V gene data show CDR1 as MGHRA and CDR2 as YSYEKL. J was trimmed by 4 bases and V by 1 base; bases with no gene match: 10. This CDR3 has 17 residues. DNA for the CDR3: TGCGCCAGCAGCCAAGTGGGTGGGGGAGGGCGATACAATGAGCAGTTCTTC. Translated, it gives CASSQVGGGGRYNEQFF.

The chain carries TRBV25-1 and TRBJ2-7, with TRBD1 as a possible D gene (6 bases). V lost 4 bases to trimming and J lost 1 base, with 17 bases between them. In germline, CDR1 is MGHDK, CDR2 SYGVNS. There are 16 residues in the CDR3. The CDR3 region is CASSGGPGQRSYEQYF. CDR3 coding DNA: TGTGCCAGCAGTGGGGGCCCCGGACAGCGGTCCTACGAGCAGTACTTC.

The chain links TRBV5-1 to TRBJ2-7; D is possibly TRBD1 or TRBD2 (5 bases each). CDR3 length: 15 amino acids. CDR1 SGHRS and CDR2 YFSETQ come from the germline V gene. V lost 4 bases and J 6 bases, leaving 20 bases between the germline ends. The CDR3 here is CASSQGTVKDSEQYF. The CDR3 DNA is TGCGCCAGCAGCCAAGGGACGGTCAAAGATAGCGAGCAGTACTTC.

This clonotype has more than one count but fewer than ten. The CDR3 nucleotides read TGTGCCAGCTCCCCCCAACAGGGGATCTATGAGCAGTACTTC. Amino acid sequence: CASSPQQGIYEQYF. The genes are TRBV18 and TRBJ2-7; 7 nucleotides line up with TRBD1. With V trimmed by 6 bases and J by 7 bases, 12 bases remained unmatched. Looked up from germline, CDR1 is KGHSH and CDR2 is LQKENI. The CDR3 sequence is 14 residues long.

V is TRBV3-1 and J is TRBJ2-7; maybe TRBD2 (5 bases). Trimming shortened V by 4 bases and J by 6 bases, and 13 bases separated the two germline ends. The CDR3 contains 13 residues. Germline V gives CDR1 LGHDT, CDR2 YNNKEL (reference sequence). CDR3 sequence reads: CASSRADLSEQYF. The CDR3 coding sequence is TGTGCCAGCAGCCGAGCGGACCTTAGCGAGCAGTACTTC.

This clonotype was counted between two and nine times. The CDR3, as DNA: TGTGCCAGCAGCCACCATCGACAGATGGCTGAAGCTTTCTTT. This encodes CASSHHRQMAEAFF. The chain carries TRBV3-1 and TRBJ1-1; D perhaps matches TRBD1 (5 bases). The CDR3 has 14 amino acids. The V gene's germline CDR1 is LGHDT and CDR2 YNNKEL (reference sequence). V was shortened by 3 bases and J by 6 bases, with 14 bases between the two germline ends.

In this sample, this clonotype turned up a few times. The chain's CDR3 is CASSWGVVATSRQQYF. The CDR3 DNA reads as TGCGCCAGCAGCTGGGGGGTGGTAGCCACCAGTCGTCAGCAGTACTTC. This chain connects TRBV5-1 to TRBJ2-7; D is perhaps TRBD2 (6 bases). V lost 3 bases and J lost 8, with 24 bases in between. CDR3 length equals 16 residues. Germline lookup yields CDR1 SGHRS and CDR2 YFSETQ.

This clonotype has only a few counts. V and J are TRBV4-3 and TRBJ1-6; 8 nucleotides agree with TRBD1. Germline CDR1 LGHNA, CDR2 YSLEER. CDR3 length: 13 amino acids. Losses at the gene ends were 8 bases for V and 5 bases for J; bases not matched to a gene: 2. CDR3 protein: CASGQGDNSPLHF. The CDR3, as DNA: TGCGCCAGCGGACAGGGAGATAATTCACCCCTCCACTTT.

A remark on this clonotype: Sequence at one end of the junction differs from germline and may be a read error. The rearrangement links TRBV12-3 or TRBV12-4 to TRBJ2-7, with 7 bases matching TRBD1. The CDR3 has 14 residues. This CDR3 is CASSADRSSNEQYF. The DNA of the CDR3 is TGTGCCAGCAGTGCGGACAGGAGCTCCAACGAGCAGTACTTC.

V usage is TRBV7-2 and J usage is TRBJ1-2; 9 nucleotides agree with TRBD1. This CDR3 spans 15 amino acids. The germline V gene has CDR1 SGHTA and CDR2 FQGNSA. V lost 5 bases, J lost 4 bases, and 8 bases stayed unmatched. The CDR3 loop reads CASSPRTGVGYGYTF. The CDR3 DNA reads TGTGCCAGCAGCCCTCGGACAGGGGTCGGCTATGGCTACACCTTC.

This clonotype was recorded a few times. V is TRBV7-2 and J is TRBJ1-1; tentatively, D is TRBD1 (5 bases). V gave up 1 base and J gave up 3 bases, with 15 bases separating them. Germline V gene lookup returns CDR1 SGHTA and CDR2 FQGNSA. The CDR3 runs to 16 residues. For the CDR3, the DNA is TGTGCCAGCAGCTTAGAAGCAGGGCGAGTTTACACTGAAGCTTTCTTT. Protein product: CASSLEAGRVYTEAFF.

The CDR3 loop reads CASGSAATDTQYF. CDR3 bases: TGTGCCAGCGGATCCGCAGCCACAGATACGCAGTATTTT. This chain uses TRBV12-3 or TRBV12-4 with TRBJ2-3; D gene unclear. The CDR3 has 13 residues. V was clipped by 8 bases and J by 2 bases, with 11 bases between them.

This clonotype was recorded many times. The V call is TRBV4-1, the J call TRBJ1-1; D unclear. CDR1 and CDR2 (germline): MGHRA, YSYEKL. There are 15 residues in the CDR3. V dropped 3 bases and J dropped 1 base, with 12 bases sitting between them. In DNA, the CDR3 is TGCGCCAGCAGCCAGCCGAGGAAAGGGAACACTGAAGCTTTCTTT. This gives the protein CASSQPRKGNTEAFF.

This clonotype has only a few counts. The V call is TRBV11-2, the J call TRBJ2-5, with 12 bases that match TRBD2. The CDR3 totals 15 residues. Germline trimming cut 4 bases from V and 5 bases from J; bases unmatched to any gene: 5. Germline values: CDR1 SGHAT, CDR2 FQNNGV. The chain's CDR3 is CASSSTSGRGETQYF. In DNA form, the CDR3 reads TGTGCCAGCAGCTCGACTAGCGGGAGAGGGGAGACCCAGTACTTC.

This clonotype was counted between two and nine times. The rearrangement uses TRBV4-2 and TRBJ2-2; tentative D call: TRBD2 (6 bases). The CDR3 runs 15 residues. The germline V and J ends were trimmed by 4 bases and 3 bases, with 12 bases remaining between them. The V gene's germline CDR1 is LGHNA and CDR2 YNFKEQ. The CDR3 DNA sequence: TGTGCCAGCAGCCGCCGGGACTTTGACACCGGGGAGCTGTTTTTT. Amino acid sequence: CASSRRDFDTGELFF.